This TCR beta chain was observed in a study of memory CD4+ T cells and cytomegalovirus serostatus. For the study at large: Healthy Belgian adult donors included about 10 CMV-positive and around 25 CMV-negative people.

The sort gate was single viable CD3+CD4+CD8-CD45RO+ cells for memory CD4+ T cells. CMV serostatus came from serum IgG against pp150, pp28, p38, p52. Concerning this clone: The antigen is not known.

TCRdb's copy holds only in-frame clones and misses some; the assay was immunoSEQ multiplex PCR. In the table there are about 82,000 clones, less than 90% of which are singletons. Findings of the study overall: The CMV-associated TCR signature appears largely within the CD4+ memory repertoire.

CDR3 length: 13 amino acids. Trimming left V 6 bases short and J 3 bases short, with 15 bases between. Germline V gene data show CDR1 as SQVTM and CDR2 as ANQGSEA. The source is an adult in good health and CMV-seronegative. Sequenced sample: memory CD4+ T cells from blood. The chain links TRBV29-1 to TRBJ2-7; D is perhaps TRBD1 (6 bases). The CDR3 nucleotides read TGCAGCGTCCTTAATACGGACAGCTACGAGCAGTACTTC. Translation gives CSVLNTDSYEQYF.